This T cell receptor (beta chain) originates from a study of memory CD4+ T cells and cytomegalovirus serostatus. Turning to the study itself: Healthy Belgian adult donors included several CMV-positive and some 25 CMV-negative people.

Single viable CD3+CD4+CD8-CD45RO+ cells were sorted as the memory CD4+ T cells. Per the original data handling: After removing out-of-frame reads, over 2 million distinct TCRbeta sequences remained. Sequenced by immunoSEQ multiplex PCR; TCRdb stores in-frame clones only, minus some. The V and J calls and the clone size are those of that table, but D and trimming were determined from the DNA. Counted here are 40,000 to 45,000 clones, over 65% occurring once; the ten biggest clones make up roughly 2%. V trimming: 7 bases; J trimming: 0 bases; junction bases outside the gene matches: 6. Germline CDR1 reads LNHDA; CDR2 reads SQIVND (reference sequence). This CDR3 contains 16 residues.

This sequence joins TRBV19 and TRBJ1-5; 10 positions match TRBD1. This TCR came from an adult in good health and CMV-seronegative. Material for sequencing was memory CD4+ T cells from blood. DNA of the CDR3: TGTGCCAGTATAGGGGACAGGGGATATAGCAATCAGCCCCAGCATTTT. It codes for CASIGDRGYSNQPQHF.